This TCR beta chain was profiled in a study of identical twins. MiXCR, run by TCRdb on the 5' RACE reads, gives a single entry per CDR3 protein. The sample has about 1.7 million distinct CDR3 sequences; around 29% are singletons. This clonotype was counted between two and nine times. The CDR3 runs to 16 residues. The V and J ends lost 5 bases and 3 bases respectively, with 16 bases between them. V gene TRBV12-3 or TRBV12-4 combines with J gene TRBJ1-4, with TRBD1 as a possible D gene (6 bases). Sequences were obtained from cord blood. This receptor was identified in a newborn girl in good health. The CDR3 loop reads CASSPIGGTPNEKLFF. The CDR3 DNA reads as TGTGCCAGCAGTCCCATCGGCGGGACACCTAATGAAAAACTGTTTTTT.